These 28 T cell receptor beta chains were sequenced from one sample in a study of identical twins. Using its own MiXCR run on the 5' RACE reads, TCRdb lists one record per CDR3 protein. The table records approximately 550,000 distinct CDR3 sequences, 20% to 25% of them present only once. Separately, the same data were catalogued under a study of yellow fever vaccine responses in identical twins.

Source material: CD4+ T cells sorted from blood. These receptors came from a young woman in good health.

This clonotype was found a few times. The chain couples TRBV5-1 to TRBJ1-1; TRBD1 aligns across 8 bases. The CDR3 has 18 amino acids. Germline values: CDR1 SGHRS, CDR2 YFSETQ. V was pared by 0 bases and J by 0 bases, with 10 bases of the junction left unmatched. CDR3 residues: CASSLVPTGAFMNTEAFF. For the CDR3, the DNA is TGCGCCAGCAGCTTGGTGCCGACAGGGGCCTTTATGAACACTGAAGCTTTCTTT.

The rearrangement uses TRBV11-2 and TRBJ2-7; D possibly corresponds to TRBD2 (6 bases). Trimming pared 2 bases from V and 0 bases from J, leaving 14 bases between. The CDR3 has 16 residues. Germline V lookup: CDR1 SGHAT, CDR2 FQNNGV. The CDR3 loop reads CASSLSSSGGSYEQYF. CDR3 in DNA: TGTGCCAGCAGCTTATCGAGTAGCGGAGGCTCCTACGAGCAGTACTTC.

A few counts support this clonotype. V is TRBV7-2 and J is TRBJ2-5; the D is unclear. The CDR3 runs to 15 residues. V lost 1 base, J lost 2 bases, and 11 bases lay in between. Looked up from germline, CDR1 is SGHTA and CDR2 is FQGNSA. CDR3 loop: CASSLGWAGQETQYF. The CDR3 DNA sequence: TGTGCCAGCAGCTTAGGTTGGGCAGGACAAGAGACCCAGTACTTC.

CDR3 in amino acids: CASSVSGTSGRRGNEQFF. CDR3 coding DNA: TGTGCCAGCAGCGTTAGCGGGACTAGCGGGAGACGAGGGAATGAGCAGTTCTTC. The V gene is TRBV9, the J gene TRBJ2-1; TRBD2 agrees at 14 bases. The CDR3 totals 18 residues. Losses at the gene ends were 2 bases for V and 7 bases for J; bases not matched to a gene: 11. CDR1 and CDR2 (germline): SGDLS, YYNGEE.

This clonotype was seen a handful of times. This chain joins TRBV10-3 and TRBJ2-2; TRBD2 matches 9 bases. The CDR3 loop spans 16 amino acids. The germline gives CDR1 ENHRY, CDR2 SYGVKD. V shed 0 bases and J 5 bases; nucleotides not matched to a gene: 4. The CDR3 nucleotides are TGTGCCATCAGTGAGTCAGGACTAGCGAGTACCGGGGAGCTGTTTTTT. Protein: CAISESGLASTGELFF.

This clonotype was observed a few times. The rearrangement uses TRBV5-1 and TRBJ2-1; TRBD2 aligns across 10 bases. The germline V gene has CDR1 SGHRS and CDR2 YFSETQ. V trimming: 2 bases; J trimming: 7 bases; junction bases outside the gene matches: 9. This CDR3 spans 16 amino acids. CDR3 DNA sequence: TGCGCCAGCAGCTTTTCGAGTAGCGGGGGGAGGAATGAGCAGTTCTTC. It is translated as CASSFSSSGGRNEQFF. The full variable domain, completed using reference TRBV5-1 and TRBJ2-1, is KAGVTQTPRYLIKTRGQQVTLSCSPISGHRSVSWYQQTPGQGLQFLFEYFSETQRNKGNFPGRFSGRQFSNSRSEMNVSTLELGDSALYLCASSFSSSGGRNEQFFGPGTRLTVL.

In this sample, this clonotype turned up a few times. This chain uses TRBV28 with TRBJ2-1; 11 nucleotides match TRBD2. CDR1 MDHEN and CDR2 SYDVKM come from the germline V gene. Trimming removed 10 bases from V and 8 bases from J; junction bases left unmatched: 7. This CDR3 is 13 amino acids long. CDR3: CATRSSGRYEQFF. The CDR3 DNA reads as TGTGCCACTCGGTCTAGCGGGAGGTATGAGCAGTTCTTC.

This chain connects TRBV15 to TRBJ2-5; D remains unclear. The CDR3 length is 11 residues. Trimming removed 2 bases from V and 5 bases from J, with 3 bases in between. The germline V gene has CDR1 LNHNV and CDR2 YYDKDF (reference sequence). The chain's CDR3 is CATSRKETQYF. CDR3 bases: TGTGCCACCAGCAGAAAGGAGACCCAGTACTTC.

The CDR3 is CASSFWETYGYTF. CDR3 DNA sequence: TGCGCCAGCAGCTTTTGGGAGACCTATGGCTACACCTTC. The V and J genes are TRBV5-1 and TRBJ1-2, with no clear D. V was pared by 2 bases and J by 4 bases, with 9 bases between. CDR3 size: 13 residues. Germline V gene sequence: CDR1 SGHRS, CDR2 YFSETQ. The whole variable domain, filled in from reference TRBV5-1 and TRBJ1-2, reads KAGVTQTPRYLIKTRGQQVTLSCSPISGHRSVSWYQQTPGQGLQFLFEYFSETQRNKGNFPGRFSGRQFSNSRSEMNVSTLELGDSALYLCASSFWETYGYTFGSGTRLTVV.

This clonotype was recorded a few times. The CDR3 DNA reads as TGTGCCATCAGTGAAGGGGGCGGAGAGTCAGATACGCAGTATTTT. Translating it yields CAISEGGGESDTQYF. The gene calls are TRBV10-3 and TRBJ2-3, with 7 bases aligning to TRBD1. Losses at the gene ends were 3 bases for V and 4 bases for J; bases not matched to a gene: 7. Germline V gene sequence: CDR1 ENHRY, CDR2 SYGVKD. The CDR3 has 15 amino acids.

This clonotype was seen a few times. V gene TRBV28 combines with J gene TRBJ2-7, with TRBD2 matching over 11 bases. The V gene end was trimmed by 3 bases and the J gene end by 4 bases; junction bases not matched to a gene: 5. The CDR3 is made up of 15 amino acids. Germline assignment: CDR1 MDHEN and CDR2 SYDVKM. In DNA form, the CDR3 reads TGTGCCAGCAGTTTTAGCGGGGGGGCCGTTTACGAGCAGTACGTC. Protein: CASSFSGGAVYEQYV.

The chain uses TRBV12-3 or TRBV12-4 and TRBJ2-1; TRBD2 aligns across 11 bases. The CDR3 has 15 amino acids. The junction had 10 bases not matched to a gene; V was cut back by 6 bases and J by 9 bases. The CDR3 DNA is TGTGCCAGCAGCACAACTAGCGGGAGTTTTAGTGAGCAGTTCTTC. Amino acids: CASSTTSGSFSEQFF.

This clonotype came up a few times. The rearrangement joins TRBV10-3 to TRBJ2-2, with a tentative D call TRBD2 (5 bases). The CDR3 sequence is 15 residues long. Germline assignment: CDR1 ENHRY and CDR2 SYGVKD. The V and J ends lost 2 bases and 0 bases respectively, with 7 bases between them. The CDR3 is CAISERGSNTGELFF. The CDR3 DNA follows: TGTGCCATCAGTGAGAGAGGGTCGAACACCGGGGAGCTGTTTTTT.

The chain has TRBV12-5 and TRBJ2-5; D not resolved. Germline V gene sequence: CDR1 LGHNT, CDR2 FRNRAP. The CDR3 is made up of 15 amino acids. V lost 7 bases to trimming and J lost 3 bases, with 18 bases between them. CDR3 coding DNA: TGTGCTAGTGTCTTGTGGCCTCGCTGTGAAGAGACCCAGTACTTC. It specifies CASVLWPRCEETQYF.

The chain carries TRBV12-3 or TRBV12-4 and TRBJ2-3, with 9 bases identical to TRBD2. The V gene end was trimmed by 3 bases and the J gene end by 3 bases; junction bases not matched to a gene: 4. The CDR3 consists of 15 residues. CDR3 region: CASSFGSGRTDTQYF. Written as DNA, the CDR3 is TGTGCCAGCAGTTTCGGAAGCGGGAGGACAGATACGCAGTATTTT.

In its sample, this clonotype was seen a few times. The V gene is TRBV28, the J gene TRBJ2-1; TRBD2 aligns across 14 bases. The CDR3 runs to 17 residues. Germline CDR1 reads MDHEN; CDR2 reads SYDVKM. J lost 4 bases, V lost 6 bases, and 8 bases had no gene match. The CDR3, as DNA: TGTGCCAGCAGCCCCGGACTAGCGGGGGGCCATTACAATGAGCAGTTCTTC. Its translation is CASSPGLAGGHYNEQFF.

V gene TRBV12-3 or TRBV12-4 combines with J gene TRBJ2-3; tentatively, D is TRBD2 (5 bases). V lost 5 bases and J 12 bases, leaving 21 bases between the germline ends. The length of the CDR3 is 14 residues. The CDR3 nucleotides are TGTGCCAGCAGTCCCCCCGGTGGGAGCACCGCACAGTATTTT. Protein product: CASSPPGGSTAQYF.

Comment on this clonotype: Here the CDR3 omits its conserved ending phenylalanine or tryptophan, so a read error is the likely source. CDR3 loop: CSARDSGATNEKLFS. The DNA of the CDR3 is TGCAGTGCTAGAGATTCAGGTGCAACTAATGAAAAACTGTTTTCT. The genes are TRBV20-1 and TRBJ1-4, with D unresolved. The CDR3 sequence is 15 residues long. Between the trimmed V and J ends, which lost 0 bases and 0 bases, there was a span of 8 bases. Looked up from germline, CDR1 is DFQATT and CDR2 is SNEGSKA (reference sequence).

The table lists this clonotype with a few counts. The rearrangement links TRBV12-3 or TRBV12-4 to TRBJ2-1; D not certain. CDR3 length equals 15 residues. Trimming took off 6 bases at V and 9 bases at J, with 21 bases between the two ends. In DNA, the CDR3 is TGTGCCAGCAGGCCACCCCTAAAGCGTTTCAGTGAGCAGTTCTTC. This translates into CASRPPLKRFSEQFF.

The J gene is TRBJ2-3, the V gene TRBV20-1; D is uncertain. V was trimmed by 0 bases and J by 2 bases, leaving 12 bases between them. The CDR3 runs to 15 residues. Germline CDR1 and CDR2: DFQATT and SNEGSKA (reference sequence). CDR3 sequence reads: CSARDPGSPTDTQYF. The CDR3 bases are TGCAGTGCTAGAGATCCCGGGTCGCCCACAGATACGCAGTATTTT.

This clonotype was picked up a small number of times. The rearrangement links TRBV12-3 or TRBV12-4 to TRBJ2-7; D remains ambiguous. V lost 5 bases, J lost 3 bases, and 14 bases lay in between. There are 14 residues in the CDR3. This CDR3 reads CASSLQETLYEQYF. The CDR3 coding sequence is TGTGCCAGCAGTCTCCAAGAAACGCTCTACGAGCAGTACTTC.

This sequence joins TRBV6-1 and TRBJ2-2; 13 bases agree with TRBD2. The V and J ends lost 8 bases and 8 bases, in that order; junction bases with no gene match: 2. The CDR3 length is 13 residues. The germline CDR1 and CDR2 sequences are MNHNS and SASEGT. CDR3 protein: CASWGLAGGELFF. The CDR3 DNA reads TGTGCCAGCTGGGGACTAGCGGGGGGGGAGCTGTTTTTT.

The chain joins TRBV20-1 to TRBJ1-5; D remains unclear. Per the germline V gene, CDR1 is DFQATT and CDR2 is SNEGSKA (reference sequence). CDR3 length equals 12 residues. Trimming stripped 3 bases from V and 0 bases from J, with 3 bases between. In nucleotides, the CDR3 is TGCAGTGCTAGTGATAGCAATCAGCCCCAGCATTTT. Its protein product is CSASDSNQPQHF.

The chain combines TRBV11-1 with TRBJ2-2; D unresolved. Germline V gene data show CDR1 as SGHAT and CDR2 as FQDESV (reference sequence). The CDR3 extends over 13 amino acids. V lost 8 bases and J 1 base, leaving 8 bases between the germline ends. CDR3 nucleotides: TGTGCCAGCCAAATGGGGAACACCGGGGAGCTGTTTTTT. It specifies CASQMGNTGELFF.

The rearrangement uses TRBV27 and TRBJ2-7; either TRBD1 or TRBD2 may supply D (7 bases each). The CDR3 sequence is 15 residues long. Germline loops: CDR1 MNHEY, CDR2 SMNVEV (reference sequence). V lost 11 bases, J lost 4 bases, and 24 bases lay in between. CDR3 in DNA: TGTGCCGTACCCCGGGGGGACAGTTCGTGTTACGAGCAGTACGTC. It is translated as CAVPRGDSSCYEQYV.

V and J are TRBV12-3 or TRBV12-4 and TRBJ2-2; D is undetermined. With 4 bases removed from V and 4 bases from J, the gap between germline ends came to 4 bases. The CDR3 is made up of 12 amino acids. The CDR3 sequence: CASSWSTGELFF. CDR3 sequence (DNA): TGTGCCAGCAGTTGGAGCACCGGGGAGCTGTTTTTT.

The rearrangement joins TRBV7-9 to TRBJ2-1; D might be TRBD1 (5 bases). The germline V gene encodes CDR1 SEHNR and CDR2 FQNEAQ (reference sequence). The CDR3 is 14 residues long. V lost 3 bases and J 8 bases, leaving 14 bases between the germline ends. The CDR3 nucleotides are TGTGCCAGCAGCTTGGGCAGGGCCCTTGATGAGCAGTTCTTC. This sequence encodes CASSLGRALDEQFF. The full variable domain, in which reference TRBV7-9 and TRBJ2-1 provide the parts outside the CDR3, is DTGVSQNPRHKITKRGQNVTFRCDPISEHNRLYWYRQTLGQGPEFLTYFQNEAQLEKSRLLSDRFSAERPKGSFSTLEIQRTEQGDSAMYLCASSLGRALDEQFFGPGTRLTVL.

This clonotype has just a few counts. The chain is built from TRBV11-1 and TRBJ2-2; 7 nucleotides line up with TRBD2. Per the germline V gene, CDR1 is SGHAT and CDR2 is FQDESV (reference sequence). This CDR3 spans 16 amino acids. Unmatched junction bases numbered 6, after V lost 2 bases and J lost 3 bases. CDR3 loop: CASSLWGGADTGELFF. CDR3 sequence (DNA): TGTGCCAGCAGCTTATGGGGGGGAGCGGACACCGGGGAGCTGTTTTTT.